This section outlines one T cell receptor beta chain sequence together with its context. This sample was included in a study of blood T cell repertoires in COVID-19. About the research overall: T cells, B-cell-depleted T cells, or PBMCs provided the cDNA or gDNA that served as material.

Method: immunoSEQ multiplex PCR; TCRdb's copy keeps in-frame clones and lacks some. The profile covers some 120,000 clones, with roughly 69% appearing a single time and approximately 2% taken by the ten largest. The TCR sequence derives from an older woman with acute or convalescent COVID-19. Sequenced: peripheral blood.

DNA for the CDR3: TGTGCCAGCAGTCCAGCGTCGACAGGGGTCTACGAGCAGTACTTC. Its protein is CASSPASTGVYEQYF. The rearrangement joins TRBV28 to TRBJ2-7; 8 positions match TRBD1. The CDR3 covers 15 residues. J lost 3 bases, V lost 5 bases, and 9 bases had no gene match. Per germline, CDR1 MDHEN and CDR2 SYDVKM.